This is a list of T cell receptor beta chains from one sample in a study of post-analysis software for immune sequencing data. A single record per CDR3 protein comes from TCRdb applying MiXCR to the PCR reads. The data contain a few hundred thousand distinct CDR3 sequences, roughly 36% of them singletons. Sequences were obtained from blood. The source is a girl aged 10 to 17 with multiple sclerosis. The CDR3 runs from the conserved cysteine through the conserved F or W. Each record gives: CDR3 DNA, CDR3 protein, D gene, clone size, CDR3 length, V gene, J gene. The D gene is left open where the match is weak. Clone size is shown for a subset of rows, as once, few, many or a class of expanded clone.

CDR3 DNA: TGTGCCAGCAGCGCCCCTGGCAGGGATCGTGGCTACACCTTC; CDR3 protein: CASSAPGRDRGYTF; D gene: NA; clone size: NA; CDR3 length: 14; V gene: TRBV9; J gene: TRBJ1-2
CDR3 DNA: TGTGCCAGCAGCTCGCCCCCCGGGACAGTTAATTACAATGAGCAGTTCTTC; CDR3 protein: CASSSPPGTVNYNEQFF; D gene: TRBD1; clone size: NA; CDR3 length: 17; V gene: TRBV7-2; J gene: TRBJ2-1
CDR3 DNA: TGTGGCAGCAGCTCCCGACCAACCTACGAGCAGTACTTC; CDR3 protein: CGSSSRPTYEQYF; D gene: NA; clone size: NA; CDR3 length: 13; V gene: TRBV7-2; J gene: TRBJ2-7
CDR3 DNA: TGTGCCAGCAGCTTAGAAATTGGTCTTTACAATGAGCAGTTCTTC; CDR3 protein: CASSLEIGLYNEQFF; D gene: NA; clone size: few; CDR3 length: 15; V gene: TRBV7-9; J gene: TRBJ2-1
CDR3 DNA: TGCGCCAGCAGCTTGGCCGGGGACGGATCGGACGAGCAGTACTTC; CDR3 protein: CASSLAGDGSDEQYF; D gene: NA; clone size: once; CDR3 length: 15; V gene: TRBV5-1; J gene: TRBJ2-7
CDR3 DNA: TGTGCCAGCAGCTTAGAGTCCGTAGTCCCAGGAGAGACCCAGTACTTC; CDR3 protein: CASSLESVVPGETQYF; D gene: NA; clone size: NA; CDR3 length: 16; V gene: TRBV7-9; J gene: TRBJ2-5
CDR3 DNA: TGTGCCAGCAGCTTAGTCGCGGGGACTGAGCAGTTCTTC; CDR3 protein: CASSLVAGTEQFF; D gene: NA; clone size: NA; CDR3 length: 13; V gene: TRBV7-9; J gene: TRBJ2-1
CDR3 DNA: TGCGCCAGCAGCTTCAGGTCAAACACTGAAGCTTTCTTT; CDR3 protein: CASSFRSNTEAFF; D gene: NA; clone size: NA; CDR3 length: 13; V gene: TRBV5-1; J gene: TRBJ1-1
CDR3 DNA: TGTGCCAGCAGCTCCGTGACAGGGTTTCAAGAGCAGTACTTC; CDR3 protein: CASSSVTGFQEQYF; D gene: TRBD1; clone size: NA; CDR3 length: 14; V gene: TRBV7-9; J gene: TRBJ2-5
CDR3 DNA: TGTGCCAGCAGTAGCGACAGACGCAATCAGCCCCAGCATTTT; CDR3 protein: CASSSDRRNQPQHF; D gene: NA; clone size: NA; CDR3 length: 14; V gene: TRBV6-1; J gene: TRBJ1-5
CDR3 DNA: TGTGCCAGCTCACCAACAGGGGATAGCAATCAGCCCCAGCATTTT; CDR3 protein: CASSPTGDSNQPQHF; D gene: TRBD1; clone size: few; CDR3 length: 15; V gene: TRBV18; J gene: TRBJ1-5
CDR3 DNA: TGTGCCAGCAGCCTGGGACTGTCGAACACTGAAGCTTTCTTT; CDR3 protein: CASSLGLSNTEAFF; D gene: NA; clone size: many; CDR3 length: 14; V gene: TRBV7-6; J gene: TRBJ1-1
CDR3 DNA: TGTGCCAGCAGCTTATCTCGACAGAACTATGGCTACACCTTC; CDR3 protein: CASSLSRQNYGYTF; D gene: NA; clone size: NA; CDR3 length: 14; V gene: TRBV7-2; J gene: TRBJ1-2
CDR3 DNA: TGTGCCACCGTCAAGGCAAAAGCAGATACGCAGTATTTT; CDR3 protein: CATVKAKADTQYF; D gene: NA; clone size: NA; CDR3 length: 13; V gene: TRBV12-3/TRBV12-4; J gene: TRBJ2-3
CDR3 DNA: TGTGCCACCAGTTTGGGACACACTGAAGCTTTCTTT; CDR3 protein: CATSLGHTEAFF; D gene: NA; clone size: few; CDR3 length: 12; V gene: TRBV24-1; J gene: TRBJ1-1
CDR3 DNA: TGCGCCAGCAGCACCGGACAGGGGGAAACCGGGGAGCTGTTTTTT; CDR3 protein: CASSTGQGETGELFF; D gene: TRBD1; clone size: NA; CDR3 length: 15; V gene: TRBV5-1; J gene: TRBJ2-2
CDR3 DNA: TGCGCCAGCAGCCAAGATAGAATAGGACAGGGGAAGGATGGCTACACCTTC; CDR3 protein: CASSQDRIGQGKDGYTF; D gene: TRBD1; clone size: many; CDR3 length: 17; V gene: TRBV4-3; J gene: TRBJ1-2
CDR3 DNA: TGTGCCAGCAGCAGCCCGGACAGCCACTATAATTCACCCCTCCACTTT; CDR3 protein: CASSSPDSHYNSPLHF; D gene: NA; clone size: NA; CDR3 length: 16; V gene: TRBV4-2; J gene: TRBJ1-6
CDR3 DNA: TGTGCCAGCAGTCAGACAGCCTCAACTAATGAAAAACTGTTTTTT; CDR3 protein: CASSQTASTNEKLFF; D gene: NA; clone size: many; CDR3 length: 15; V gene: TRBV6-5; J gene: TRBJ1-4
CDR3 DNA: TGTGCCAGCAGCCCCCGGACAGGGGCGGGGGCCAACGTCCTGACTTTC; CDR3 protein: CASSPRTGAGANVLTF; D gene: TRBD1; clone size: NA; CDR3 length: 16; V gene: TRBV7-2; J gene: TRBJ2-6
CDR3 DNA: TGTGCCAGCAGCCAAGGGCAAGGGTTCACCGGGGAGCTGTTTTTT; CDR3 protein: CASSQGQGFTGELFF; D gene: NA; clone size: NA; CDR3 length: 15; V gene: TRBV4-2; J gene: TRBJ2-2
CDR3 DNA: TGTGCCAGCAGCGTGGCGGGACAGGGAATATATAGCAATCAGCCCCAGCATTTT; CDR3 protein: CASSVAGQGIYSNQPQHF; D gene: TRBD1; clone size: few; CDR3 length: 18; V gene: TRBV9; J gene: TRBJ1-5
CDR3 DNA: TGTGCCAGCGCAAGCACAGATACGCGGTATTTT; CDR3 protein: CASASTDTRYF; D gene: NA; clone size: NA; CDR3 length: 11; V gene: TRBV4-2; J gene: TRBJ2-3
CDR3 DNA: TGTGCCAGCAGTTTATGGGGAAAGACTAGCCGATCCTACGAGCAGTACTTC; CDR3 protein: CASSLWGKTSRSYEQYF; D gene: TRBD2; clone size: few; CDR3 length: 17; V gene: TRBV28; J gene: TRBJ2-7
CDR3 DNA: TGTGCCAGCAGTTTTAGATACAGGGCCCTCCAAGGGCAGTTCTTC; CDR3 protein: CASSFRYRALQGQFF; D gene: NA; clone size: many; CDR3 length: 15; V gene: TRBV27; J gene: TRBJ2-1
CDR3 DNA: TGTGCCAGCAGCCCGAGGACAGGGAGACCCTACAATGAGCAGTACTTC; CDR3 protein: CASSPRTGRPYNEQYF; D gene: TRBD1; clone size: NA; CDR3 length: 16; V gene: TRBV3-1; J gene: TRBJ2-5